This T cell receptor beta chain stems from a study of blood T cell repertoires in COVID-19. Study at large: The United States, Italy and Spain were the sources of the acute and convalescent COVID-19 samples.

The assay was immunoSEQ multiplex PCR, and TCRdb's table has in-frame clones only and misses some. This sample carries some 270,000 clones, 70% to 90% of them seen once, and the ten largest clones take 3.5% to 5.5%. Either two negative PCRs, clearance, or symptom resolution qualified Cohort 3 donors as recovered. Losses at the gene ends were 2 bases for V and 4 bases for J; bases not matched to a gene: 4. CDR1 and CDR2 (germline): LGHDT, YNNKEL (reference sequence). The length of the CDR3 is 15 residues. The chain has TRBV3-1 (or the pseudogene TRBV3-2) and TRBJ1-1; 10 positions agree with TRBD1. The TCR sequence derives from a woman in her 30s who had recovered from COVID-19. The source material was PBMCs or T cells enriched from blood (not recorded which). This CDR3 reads CASSQSGQGVTEAFF. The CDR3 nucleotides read TGTGCCAGCAGCCAATCCGGACAGGGGGTCACTGAAGCTTTCTTT.